A selection of T cell receptor beta chains follows, all from one sample in a study of regulatory T cells in long-lasting Graves disease. Using its own MiXCR run on the multiplex PCR reads, TCRdb lists one record per CDR3 protein. The sample has roughly 520,000 distinct CDR3 sequences, approximately 12% seen once. The sample also formed part of further work on T cells in Graves' hyperthyroidism and ophthalmopathy.

Sequenced here: peripheral blood mononuclear cells (PBMCs), sampled at new diagnosis, from a patient treated with antithyroid drugs. Receptors were obtained from a woman aged 30 to 39 with Graves disease. CDR3s include the opening cysteine and the closing phenylalanine or tryptophan. A D gene is named only where the DNA matches it firmly. Clone size is given for some rows only: seen once, a few or many times, or a class if the clone is expanded.

D	V	J	size	DNA	CDR3
NA	TRBV2	TRBJ2-1	many	TGTGCCAGCAGTGGTGCCGACAGCAGGGACAATGAGCAGTTCTTC	CASSGADSRDNEQFF
TRBD1	TRBV28	TRBJ1-5	many	TGTGCCAGCATCATCGGGGACAGTGAAGGGGATCAGCCCCAGCATTTT	CASIIGDSEGDQPQHF
TRBD2	TRBV11-3	TRBJ2-1	NA	TGTGCCAGCAGCTTTCTAGCGGGAGCTGGCAATGAGCAGTTCTTC	CASSFLAGAGNEQFF
NA	TRBV18	TRBJ2-7	many	TGTGCCAGCTCCAGATCGCCCCCCGACGAGCAGTACTTC	CASSRSPPDEQYF
TRBD2	TRBV6-1	TRBJ2-1	few	TGTGCCAGCAGCCAACGATTGGGACTAGCGGTCTACAATGAGCAGTTCTTC	CASSQRLGLAVYNEQFF
TRBD1	TRBV7-2	TRBJ2-5	NA	TGTGCCAGCAGCGCAAAGGGGACAGGTCAAGAGACCCAGTACTTC	CASSAKGTGQETQYF
NA	TRBV19	TRBJ1-3	few	TGTGCCAGTAGCCACAGGGGAAACACCATATATTTT	CASSHRGNTIYF
TRBD1	TRBV5-1	TRBJ2-6	NA	TGCGCCAGCGCCCAGGGGGCGAGATCTGGGGCCAACGTCCTGACTTTC	CASAQGARSGANVLTF
NA	TRBV30	TRBJ1-4	many	TGTGCCTCCACACGACAGGACCCGACGGCCGAAAAACTGTTTTTT	CASTRQDPTAEKLFF
NA	TRBV28	TRBJ2-7	many	TGTGCCAGCAGTTTCGTCCCCTACGAGCAGTACTTC	CASSFVPYEQYF
TRBD2	TRBV10-3	TRBJ2-7	many	TGTGCCATCAGTTCCACTAGCGGGAGTCACCCCTACGAGCAGTACTTC	CAISSTSGSHPYEQYF